This T cell receptor beta chain was captured in a study of shared clonotypes between healthy human individuals. The V and J ends lost 2 bases and 4 bases respectively, with 11 bases between them. The CDR3 covers 14 residues. The germline CDR1 and CDR2 sequences are LGHNA and YNFKEQ. The sample holds a few counts of this clone. Antigen unknown. Deep-level assay runs were performed. TCRdb's copy holds only in-frame clones and misses some; the assay was immunoSEQ multiplex PCR. This sample carries about 990,000 clones, more than 75% of them seen once, and the ten largest clones take 0.6% to 0.7%. Study-level points and caveats: Naive CD4 clonotypes were shared across a handful of donors at approximately 5.3%.

Sequencing used memory CD4+ T cells from PBMCs. Subset reported: CD45RA-negative fraction. The chain carries TRBV4-2 and TRBJ1-1; D ambiguous. This TCR derives from a man younger than 35 in good health. Some clones in this sample may be carry-over from other donors' samples. The CDR3 region is CASSQRLRGTEAFF. DNA for the CDR3: TGTGCCAGCAGCCAACGGCTAAGAGGCACTGAAGCTTTCTTT.